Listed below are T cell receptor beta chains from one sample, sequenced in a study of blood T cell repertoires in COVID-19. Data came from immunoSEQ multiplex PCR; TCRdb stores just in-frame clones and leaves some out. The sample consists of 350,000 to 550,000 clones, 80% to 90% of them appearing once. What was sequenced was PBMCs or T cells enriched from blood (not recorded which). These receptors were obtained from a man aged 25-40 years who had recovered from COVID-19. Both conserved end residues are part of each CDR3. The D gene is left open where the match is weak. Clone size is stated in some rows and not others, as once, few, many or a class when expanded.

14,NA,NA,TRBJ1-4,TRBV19,TGTGCCAGTAGTATACGCGCCCTAGGTGAAAAACTGTTTTTT,CASSIRALGEKLFF
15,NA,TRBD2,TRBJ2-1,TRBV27,TGTGCCAGCAGCTTCGTGGGACTAGCCCTCAATGAGCAGTTCTTC,CASSFVGLALNEQFF
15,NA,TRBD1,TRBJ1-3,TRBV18,TGTGCCAGCTCACCGACAGGGGGTTCTGGAAACACCATATATTTT,CASSPTGGSGNTIYF
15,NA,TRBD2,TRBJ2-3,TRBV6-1,TGTGCCAGCAGTGAATCGAGCGGGAGACCAGATACGCAGTATTTT,CASSESSGRPDTQYF
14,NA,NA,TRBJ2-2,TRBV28,TGTGCCAGCAGTAGGACATCTAACACCGGGGAGCTGTTTTTT,CASSRTSNTGELFF
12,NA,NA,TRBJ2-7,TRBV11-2,TGTGCCAGCAGCTTAGTGGGCCACGAGCAGTACTTC,CASSLVGHEQYF
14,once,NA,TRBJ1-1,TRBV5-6,TGTGCCAGCAAGATGGGGACTGTTAACACTGAAGCTTTCTTT,CASKMGTVNTEAFF
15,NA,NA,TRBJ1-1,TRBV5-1,TGCGCCAGCAGCTTGGCCGCGACAGCGAACACTGAAGCTTTCTTT,CASSLAATANTEAFF
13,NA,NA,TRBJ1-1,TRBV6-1,TGTGCCAGCAGTGACCGAGGAAAAGGTTGGGCTTTCTTT,CASSDRGKGWAFF
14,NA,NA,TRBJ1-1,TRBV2,TGTGCCAGCAGTGAGACGGACAGACCTACCTGGGCTTTCTTT,CASSETDRPTWAFF
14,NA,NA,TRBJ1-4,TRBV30,TGTGCCTGGAACCCGACAGGCGGAAATGAAAAACTGTTTTTT,CAWNPTGGNEKLFF
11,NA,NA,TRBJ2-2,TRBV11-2,TGTGCCACCCCCAGGGGAGGGGAGCTGTTTTTT,CATPRGGELFF
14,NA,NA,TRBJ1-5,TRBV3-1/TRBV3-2,TGTGCCAGCAGCCATAACGCAGGGAATCAGCCCCAGCATTTT,CASSHNAGNQPQHF
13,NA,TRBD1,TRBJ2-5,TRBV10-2,TGCGCCAGCAGTGAGAGACAGGGACGGACCCAGTACTTC,CASSERQGRTQYF
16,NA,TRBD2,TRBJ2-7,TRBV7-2,TGTGCCAGCAGCTTAGCGGTAGGACTAGCGGAATACGAGCAGTACTTC,CASSLAVGLAEYEQYF
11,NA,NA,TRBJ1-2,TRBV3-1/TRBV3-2,TGTGCCAGCAGCTTGGGCCCAGGCTACACCTTC,CASSLGPGYTF
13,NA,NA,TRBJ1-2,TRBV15,TGTGCCACCAGCAGGGAAGACTTTGTTGGCTACACCTTC,CATSREDFVGYTF
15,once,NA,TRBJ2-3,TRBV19,TGTGCCAGCGCCCAGTCAGGGCTTCGCACAGATACGCAGTATTTT,CASAQSGLRTDTQYF
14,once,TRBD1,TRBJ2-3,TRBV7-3,TGTGCCAGCAGCTTGGGACAGGGCACAGATACGCAGTATTTT,CASSLGQGTDTQYF
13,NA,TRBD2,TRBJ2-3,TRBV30,TGTGCCTGGAATAGCGGGAGGAGAGATACGCAGTATTTT,CAWNSGRRDTQYF
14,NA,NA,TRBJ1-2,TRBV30,TGTGCCTGGGCCTGGCGGACAAGAGGAAATGGCTACACCTTC,CAWAWRTRGNGYTF
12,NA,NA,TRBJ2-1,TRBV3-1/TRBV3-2,TGTGCCAGCAGCCTTGCCAAACGGGAGCAGTTCTTC,CASSLAKREQFF